This TCR beta chain appears in the sequencing data of a study of T-cell reconstitution after alpha-beta-depleted transplantation in children. Looked up from germline, CDR1 is LGHNA and CDR2 is YSLEER. The CDR3 has 17 residues. Trimming cost V 0 bases and J 5 bases; bases outside gene matches: 8. The TCRbeta library incorporated unique molecular identifiers. Using its own MiXCR run on the PCR reads, TCRdb lists one record per CDR3 protein. The data show about 400,000 distinct CDR3 sequences, 20% seen once. The V and J genes are TRBV4-3 and TRBJ2-1; 9 bases agree with TRBD2. Sample: PBMCs from the stem cell graft donor, taken from the stem cell graft. The sequence was collected from a human donor who donated a stem cell graft to a child with acute myeloid leukemia. CDR3 amino acids: CASSQDRLAGPNNEQFF. The CDR3, as DNA: TGCGCCAGCAGCCAAGATAGGCTAGCGGGACCCAACAATGAGCAGTTCTTC.